This T cell receptor (beta chain) is from a study of somatic mutations in cytotoxic T cells in rheumatoid arthritis. Study-level findings and limits: The slight TRBV07 underrepresentation in rheumatoid arthritis patients received no adjustment for multiple comparisons. Just what the expanded CD8+ clones targeted, in terms of antigens, remained unknown.

Clones were sequenced by immunoSEQ multiplex PCR, and TCRdb holds only the in-frame ones, with some missing. The sample has about 30,000 clones; 82% are singletons. Germline values: CDR1 LGHNA, CDR2 YSLEER. The ends were cut back, 0 bases at V and 0 bases at J, with 12 bases in the middle. This CDR3 has 17 amino acids. On this clone itself: Its antigen is as yet unknown.

The TCR sequence derives from an adult with rheumatoid arthritis. This chain links TRBV4-3 with TRBJ2-1; D is uncertain. Sequencing input: CD8+ T cells sorted from blood. The CDR3: CASSQDLLTTSYNEQFF. The CDR3, as DNA: TGCGCCAGCAGCCAAGATTTGCTAACAACCTCCTACAATGAGCAGTTCTTC.